The source of this T cell receptor beta chain is a study of STAT5B mutations in CD4+ large granular lymphocyte leukemia. Findings and limits, study-wide: Compared with healthy controls (2/35), patient top clones favored TRBV06 (8/27).

Details on this clone: No antigen is known for it.

Authors' processing steps: A productive frequency of 2.59 x 10-5 was the lowest detectable. Assay used: immunoSEQ multiplex PCR; TCRdb lists only in-frame clones, some missing. From that table come the V and J calls and clone size; the DNA was used to work out D and trimming. The sample yields about 45,000 clones, 65% to 90% seen once. V was clipped by 0 bases and J by 9 bases, with 7 bases between them. The CDR3 length is 12 residues. CDR1 SGHRS and CDR2 YFSETQ come from the germline V gene. This chain links TRBV5-1 with TRBJ2-1; D ambiguous. The specimen was CD4+ T cells from blood buffy coats. The sequence was obtained from a human donor in good health. The CDR3 DNA sequence: TGCGCCAGCAGCTTGGGGCGTGTTGAGCAGTTCTTC. Residues: CASSLGRVEQFF.